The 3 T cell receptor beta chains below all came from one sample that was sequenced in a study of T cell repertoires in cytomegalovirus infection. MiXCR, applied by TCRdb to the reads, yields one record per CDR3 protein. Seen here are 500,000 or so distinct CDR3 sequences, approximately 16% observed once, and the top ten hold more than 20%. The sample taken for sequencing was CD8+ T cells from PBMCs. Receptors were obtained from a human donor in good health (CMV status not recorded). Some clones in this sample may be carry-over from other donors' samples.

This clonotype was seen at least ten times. CDR3 loop: CASSLGLRSPVQETQYF. The CDR3 region has the DNA TGTGCCAGCAGTCTAGGCCTCAGGTCGCCCGTTCAGGAGACCCAGTACTTC. The chain carries TRBV27 and TRBJ2-5; unclear D gene. This CDR3 is built from 17 residues. V was clipped by 5 bases and J by 5 bases, with 24 bases between them. Germline CDR1 reads MNHEY; CDR2 reads SMNVEV (reference sequence).

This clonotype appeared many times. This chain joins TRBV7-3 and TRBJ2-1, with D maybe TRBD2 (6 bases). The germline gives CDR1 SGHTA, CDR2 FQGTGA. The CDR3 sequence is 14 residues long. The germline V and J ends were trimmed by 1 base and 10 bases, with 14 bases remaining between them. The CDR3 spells CASSLRRGGGEQFF. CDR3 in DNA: TGTGCCAGCAGCTTAAGACGTGGCGGAGGGGAGCAGTTCTTC.

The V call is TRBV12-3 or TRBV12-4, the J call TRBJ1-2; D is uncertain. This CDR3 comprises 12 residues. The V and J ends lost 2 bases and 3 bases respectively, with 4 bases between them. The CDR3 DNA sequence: TGTGCCAGCAGTTTAAATCACTATGGCTACACCTTC. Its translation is CASSLNHYGYTF.